This TCR beta chain was observed in a study of identical twins. The CDR3 spans 16 residues. Trimming removed 7 bases from V and 8 bases from J, with 24 bases in between. Germline CDR1 and CDR2: SGHVS and FNYEAQ. The sample holds many counts of this clonotype. TCRdb passed the 5' RACE reads through MiXCR, listing each CDR3 protein once. The profile covers 550,000 to 800,000 distinct CDR3 sequences, with roughly 6.6% appearing a single time and approximately 1.5% taken by the ten largest. These data were also reused for a study on yellow fever vaccine responses in identical twins.

The receptor was derived from a woman younger than 30 in good health. Material for sequencing was PBMCs. The V gene is TRBV7-6, the J gene TRBJ2-1; a weak D match, TRBD2 (7 bases). CDR3 region: CASTPEWGGARDEQFF. CDR3 DNA sequence: TGTGCCAGCACCCCCGAGTGGGGGGGGGCCAGAGATGAGCAGTTCTTC.